Presented here are 21 T cell receptor beta chains from one specimen sequenced in a study of early T cells in non-severe SARS-CoV-2 infection. A single record per CDR3 protein comes from TCRdb applying MiXCR to the 5' RACE reads. The sample has roughly 75,000 distinct CDR3 sequences, more than 7.5% seen once. Sequencing was carried out using whole blood. The source of these receptors is an adult who was a healthcare worker with PCR-confirmed SARS-CoV-2 infection or an uninfected control (not recorded which).

Many counts were recorded for this clonotype. The chain recombines TRBV20-1 with TRBJ2-3; perhaps TRBD2 as D (5 bases). Germline V gene sequence: CDR1 DFQATT, CDR2 SNEGSKA (reference sequence). V lost 3 bases and J 4 bases, leaving 5 bases between the germline ends. The CDR3 has 11 amino acids. The CDR3 protein is CSASGADTQYF. The CDR3, as DNA: TGCAGTGCTAGCGGGGCAGATACGCAGTATTTT.

In this sample, this clonotype turned up a few times. V is TRBV28 and J is TRBJ2-7; perhaps TRBD1 as D (5 bases). There are 17 residues in the CDR3. V lost 6 bases and J lost 3, with 24 bases in between. Germline CDR1 and CDR2: MDHEN and SYDVKM. The CDR3 nucleotides are TGTGCCAGCAGCAATCTTAAAGGGGCCGAGGCCTACTACGAGCAGTACTTC. Translation gives CASSNLKGAEAYYEQYF.

This chain uses TRBV5-4 with TRBJ2-1; 9 bases fit TRBD2. The V segment lost 2 bases and the J segment 7 bases; nucleotides outside the gene matches: 7. The CDR3 has 15 amino acids. Germline V CDR1 and CDR2: SGHNT, YYREEE (reference sequence). This chain's CDR3 is CASSLGGRAKNEQFF. The CDR3 bases are TGTGCCAGCAGCTTAGGCGGGAGGGCGAAAAATGAGCAGTTCTTC.

This clonotype appeared many times. This chain joins TRBV9 and TRBJ1-3; D remains unclear. The V and J ends lost 0 bases and 4 bases respectively, with 5 bases between them. Per the germline V gene, CDR1 is SGDLS and CDR2 is YYNGEE. This CDR3 is built from 13 residues. The CDR3 protein is CASSVGFGNTIYF. The CDR3 nucleotides read TGTGCCAGCAGCGTAGGGTTCGGAAACACCATATATTTT.

This clonotype was observed at least ten times. The CDR3 coding sequence is TGTGCCACCAGTGAATCCCTCGACTCTAACACCGGGGAGCTGTTTTTT. Its protein product is CATSESLDSNTGELFF. The chain recombines TRBV24-1 with TRBJ2-2, with D uncertain. CDR1 is KGHDR and CDR2 is SFDVKD in the germline V gene. This CDR3 spans 16 amino acids. The V end was cut by 4 bases, the J end by 2 bases, with 13 bases between.

This clonotype was seen at least ten times. The chain is built from TRBV28 and TRBJ2-4, with a weak D call TRBD2 (6 bases). Germline V CDR1 and CDR2: MDHEN, SYDVKM. V was trimmed by 6 bases and J by 9 bases, leaving 21 bases between them. The CDR3 extends over 15 amino acids. The CDR3 nucleotides read TGTGCCAGCAGACCCCCCCCGGGGACTCAAGGCATTCAGTACTTC. Protein: CASRPPPGTQGIQYF.

This clonotype was counted at least ten times. V usage is TRBV7-9 and J usage is TRBJ2-1; 8 bases agree with TRBD1. The V gene end was trimmed by 1 base and the J gene end by 5 bases; junction bases not matched to a gene: 4. The germline gives CDR1 SEHNR, CDR2 FQNEAQ (reference sequence). This CDR3 region has 15 residues. Here the CDR3 reads CASSLVGQENNEQFF. The CDR3 nucleotides read TGTGCCAGCAGCTTAGTGGGACAGGAAAACAATGAGCAGTTCTTC. The full variable domain, in which reference TRBV7-9 and TRBJ2-1 provide the parts outside the CDR3, is DTGVSQNPRHKITKRGQNVTFRCDPISEHNRLYWYRQTLGQGPEFLTYFQNEAQLEKSRLLSDRFSAERPKGSFSTLEIQRTEQGDSAMYLCASSLVGQENNEQFFGPGTRLTVL.

The V gene is TRBV27, the J gene TRBJ1-5; weak D call: TRBD1 (5 bases). Germline CDR1 MNHEY, CDR2 SMNVEV (reference sequence). V dropped 5 bases and J dropped 0 bases, with 11 bases sitting between them. The CDR3 is 15 residues long. This CDR3 is CASSPGLYSNQPQHF. As DNA, the CDR3 is TGTGCCAGCAGTCCAGGGTTATATAGCAATCAGCCCCAGCATTTT.

This clonotype was seen many times. J is TRBJ2-4 and V is TRBV11-2, with 7 bases matching TRBD1. Germline V gene data show CDR1 as SGHAT and CDR2 as FQNNGV. The CDR3 is made up of 13 amino acids. Germline trimming cut 8 bases from V and 4 bases from J; bases unmatched to any gene: 5. Written as DNA, the CDR3 is TGTGCCAGCGGGGGACAGCGTAAAAACATTCAGTACTTC. It codes for CASGGQRKNIQYF.

V and J are TRBV10-2 and TRBJ2-1, with 8 bases aligning to TRBD2. The J segment lost 9 bases and the V segment lost 3 bases, leaving 7 bases of the junction unmatched. This CDR3 has 14 amino acids. Germline V CDR1 and CDR2: WSHSY, SAAADI. CDR3 sequence: CASSDRLAGGEQFF. The CDR3 bases are TGCGCCAGCAGTGATCGGCTAGCGGGCGGTGAGCAGTTCTTC.

This clonotype was recorded at least ten times. The V call is TRBV20-1, the J call TRBJ2-2; 12 bases match TRBD2. The CDR3 has 16 amino acids. Trimming at V came to 3 bases and at J to 4 bases, leaving 6 bases not matched to a gene. Per the germline V gene, CDR1 is DFQATT and CDR2 is SNEGSKA (reference sequence). CDR3 protein: CSASQASGRGTGELFF. The CDR3, as DNA: TGCAGTGCTAGCCAAGCTAGCGGGAGGGGCACCGGGGAGCTGTTTTTT.

This clonotype has a handful of counts. The J gene is TRBJ1-6, the V gene TRBV7-9, with D perhaps matching TRBD1 (6 bases). Trimming stripped 2 bases from V and 10 bases from J, with 12 bases between. This CDR3 is built from 14 residues. Germline values: CDR1 SEHNR, CDR2 FQNEAQ (reference sequence). CDR3 in amino acids: CASSLTGGHSPLHF. CDR3 sequence (DNA): TGTGCCAGCAGCTTAACGGGGGGCCACTCACCCCTCCACTTT.

This clonotype has a count of ten or more. The chain recombines TRBV27 with TRBJ1-4; the match to TRBD1 covers 9 bases. The germline gives CDR1 MNHEY, CDR2 SMNVEV (reference sequence). With 5 bases clipped from V and 8 bases from J, the junction kept 6 bases outside the gene matches. The CDR3 spans 14 residues. The CDR3 DNA reads TGTGCCAGCAGTCTCCGGGACAGGGCAGAAAAACTGTTTTTT. The encoded protein is CASSLRDRAEKLFF.

This clonotype was observed a handful of times. V usage is TRBV12-3 or TRBV12-4 and J usage is TRBJ2-1, with D perhaps matching TRBD1 (7 bases). V lost 2 bases and J 4 bases, leaving 12 bases between the germline ends. The CDR3 extends over 15 amino acids. The CDR3: CASSLRGTEYNEQFF. The CDR3 DNA reads as TGTGCCAGCAGTTTACGGGGGACAGAGTACAATGAGCAGTTCTTC.

In its sample, this clonotype was seen many times. The gene calls are TRBV6-5 and TRBJ2-3; either TRBD1 or TRBD2 may fit D (5 bases each). In germline, CDR1 is MNHEY, CDR2 SVGAGI. Trimming cost V 5 bases and J 10 bases, with 19 bases left between them. CDR3 length equals 14 residues. CDR3 in DNA: TGTGCCAGCAGTCCTGGGACCACCCTCTCGGCGCAGTATTTT. Translating gives CASSPGTTLSAQYF.

This clonotype was observed at least ten times. The chain joins TRBV18 to TRBJ2-7, with D hard to call. This CDR3 comprises 13 residues. Trimming pared 3 bases from V and 6 bases from J, leaving 12 bases between. Germline V gene sequence: CDR1 KGHSH, CDR2 LQKENI. CDR3 amino acids: CASSPRELGEQYF. DNA for the CDR3: TGTGCCAGCTCACCCCGTGAATTAGGCGAGCAGTACTTC.

In its sample, this clonotype was seen many times. The chain joins TRBV19 to TRBJ2-1; D is undetermined. Germline V lookup: CDR1 LNHDA, CDR2 SQIVND (reference sequence). V shed 5 bases and J shed 3 bases, with 14 bases lying between them. The CDR3 runs 15 residues. CDR3 nucleotide sequence: TGTGCCAGTAGTGGCCTCCCGGTGGGCTACAATGAGCAGTTCTTC. Protein sequence: CASSGLPVGYNEQFF.

This clonotype was detected a few times. The chain employs TRBV28 and TRBJ2-7, with D perhaps TRBD1 (5 bases). V was pared by 0 bases and J by 2 bases, with 5 bases between. There are 13 residues in the CDR3. Germline CDR1 and CDR2: MDHEN and SYDVKM. The CDR3 protein is CASSLWGPYEQYF. The CDR3, as DNA: TGTGCCAGCAGTTTATGGGGGCCCTACGAGCAGTACTTC.

This clonotype was found a few times. The V gene is TRBV28, the J gene TRBJ1-2; D may be TRBD1 (6 bases). Germline-derived CDR1 and CDR2 are MDHEN and SYDVKM. The CDR3 runs 11 residues. V was shortened by 5 bases and J by 8 bases, with 9 bases between the two germline ends. The CDR3 here is CASSTTGGYTF. The CDR3 DNA is TGTGCCAGCAGTACGACAGGCGGCTACACCTTC.

The chain is built from TRBV20-1 and TRBJ2-7; 7 nucleotides agree with TRBD1. Germline V gene sequence: CDR1 DFQATT, CDR2 SNEGSKA (reference sequence). The CDR3 contains 14 residues. The V segment lost 6 bases and the J segment 3 bases; nucleotides outside the gene matches: 11. CDR3 bases: TGCAGTGCCGTCGAACCGGGACAGAACTACGAGCAGTACTTC. It specifies CSAVEPGQNYEQYF.

In its sample, this clonotype was seen many times. This chain's CDR3 is CARADGSNPWDEQFF. The CDR3 region has the DNA TGCGCCAGGGCTGACGGGAGCAACCCCTGGGATGAGCAGTTCTTC. The V call is TRBV10-2, the J call TRBJ2-1; perhaps TRBD2 as D (6 bases). Trimming took 9 bases from V and 8 from J, leaving 23 bases between them. The CDR3 runs 15 residues. Germline-derived CDR1 and CDR2 are WSHSY and SAAADI.